The sequence of this TCR beta chain was determined in a study of T cells in Graves' hyperthyroidism and ophthalmopathy. Thyroid ultrasound and orbital computed tomography, with clinical symptoms and serum thyroxine and TRAb, informed diagnoses. Each 10 ml fresh peripheral blood draw supplied the PBMCs. Using RNA transcripts as the source, TCR beta CDR3 regions were amplified. The primer set for the first-round RT-PCR of the TCR CDR3 was HTBI. TCRdb re-called the multiplex PCR reads with MiXCR, one entry per CDR3 protein. The sample shows fewer than 350,000 distinct CDR3 sequences, roughly 15% of them seen only once. This CDR3 region has 14 residues. Trimming cost V 5 bases and J 3 bases, with 17 bases left between them. Looked up from germline, CDR1 is DFQATT and CDR2 is SNEGSKA (reference sequence).

This TCR was recovered from a woman aged 45-65 years with Graves' hyperthyroidism that later progressed to Graves' ophthalmopathy. The sequenced sample consisted of blood. The V and J genes are TRBV20-1 and TRBJ2-7; D gene ambiguous. Here the CDR3 reads CSALHSRNSYEQYF. For the CDR3, the DNA is TGCAGTGCTCTCCACTCTAGGAACAGCTACGAGCAGTACTTC.